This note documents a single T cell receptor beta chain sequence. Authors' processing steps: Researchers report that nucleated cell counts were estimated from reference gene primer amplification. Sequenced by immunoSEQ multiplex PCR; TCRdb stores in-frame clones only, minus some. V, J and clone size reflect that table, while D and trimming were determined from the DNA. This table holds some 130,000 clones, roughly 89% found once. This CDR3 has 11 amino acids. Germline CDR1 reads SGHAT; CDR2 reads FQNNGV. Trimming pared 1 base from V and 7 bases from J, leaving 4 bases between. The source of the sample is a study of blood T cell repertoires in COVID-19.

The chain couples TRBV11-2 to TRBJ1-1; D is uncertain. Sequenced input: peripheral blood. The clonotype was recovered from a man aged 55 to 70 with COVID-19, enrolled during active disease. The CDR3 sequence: CASSLAREAFF. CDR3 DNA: TGTGCCAGCAGCTTAGCTCGTGAAGCTTTCTTT.